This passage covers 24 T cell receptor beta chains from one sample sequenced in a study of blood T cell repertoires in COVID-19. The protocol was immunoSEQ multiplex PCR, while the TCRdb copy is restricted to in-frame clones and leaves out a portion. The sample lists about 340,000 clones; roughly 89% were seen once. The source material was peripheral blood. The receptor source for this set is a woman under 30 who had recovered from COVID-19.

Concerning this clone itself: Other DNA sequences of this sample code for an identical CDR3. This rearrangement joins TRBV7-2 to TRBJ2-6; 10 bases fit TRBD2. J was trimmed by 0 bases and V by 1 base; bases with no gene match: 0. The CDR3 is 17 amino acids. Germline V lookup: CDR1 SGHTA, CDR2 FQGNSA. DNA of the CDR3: TGTGCCAGCAGCTTAGGGACTAGCGGCTCTGGGGCCAACGTCCTGACTTTC. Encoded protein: CASSLGTSGSGANVLTF.

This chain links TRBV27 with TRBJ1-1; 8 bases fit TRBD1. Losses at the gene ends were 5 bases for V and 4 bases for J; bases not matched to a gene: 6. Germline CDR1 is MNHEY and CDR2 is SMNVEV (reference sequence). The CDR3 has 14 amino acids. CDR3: CASSTGQVLTEAFF. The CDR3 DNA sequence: TGTGCCAGCAGTACGGGACAGGTGCTCACTGAAGCTTTCTTT.

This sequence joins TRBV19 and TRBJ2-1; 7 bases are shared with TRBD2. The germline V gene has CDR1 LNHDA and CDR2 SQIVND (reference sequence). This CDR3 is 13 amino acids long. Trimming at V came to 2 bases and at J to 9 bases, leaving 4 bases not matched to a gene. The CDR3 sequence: CASSISGEGEQFF. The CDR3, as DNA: TGTGCCAGTAGTATAAGTGGGGAGGGTGAGCAGTTCTTC.

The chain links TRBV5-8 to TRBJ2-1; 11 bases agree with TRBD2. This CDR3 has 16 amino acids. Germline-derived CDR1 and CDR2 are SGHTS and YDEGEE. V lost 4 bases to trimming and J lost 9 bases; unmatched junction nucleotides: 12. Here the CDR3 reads CASSPPGLADWSEQFF. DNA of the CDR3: TGTGCCAGCAGCCCCCCGGGACTAGCGGACTGGAGTGAGCAGTTCTTC.

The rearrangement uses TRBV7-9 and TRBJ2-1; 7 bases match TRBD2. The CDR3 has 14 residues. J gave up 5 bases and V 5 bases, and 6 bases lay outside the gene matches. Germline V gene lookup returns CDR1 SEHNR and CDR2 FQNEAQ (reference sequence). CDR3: CASSLGGLDNEQFF. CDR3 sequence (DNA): TGTGCCAGCAGCCTGGGAGGACTAGACAATGAGCAGTTCTTC. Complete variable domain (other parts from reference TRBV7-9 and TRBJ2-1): DTGVSQNPRHKITKRGQNVTFRCDPISEHNRLYWYRQTLGQGPEFLTYFQNEAQLEKSRLLSDRFSAERPKGSFSTLEIQRTEQGDSAMYLCASSLGGLDNEQFFGPGTRLTVL.

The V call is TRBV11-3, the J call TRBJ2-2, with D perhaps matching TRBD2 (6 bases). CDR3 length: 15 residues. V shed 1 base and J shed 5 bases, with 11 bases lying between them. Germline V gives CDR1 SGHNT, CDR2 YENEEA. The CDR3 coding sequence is TGTGCCAGCAGCTTAGCTCGGAGCGGGACCGGGGAGCTGTTTTTT. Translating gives CASSLARSGTGELFF.

The CDR3 is CASSPLGGSGRLSYNEQFF. CDR3 in DNA: TGTGCCAGCAGCCCCTTGGGGGGTAGCGGGAGGTTATCCTACAATGAGCAGTTCTTC. The chain joins TRBV5-6 to TRBJ2-1, with 10 bases matching TRBD2. Germline V gene lookup returns CDR1 SGHDT and CDR2 YYEEEE. Trimming took 4 bases from V and 1 from J; bases not matched to a gene: 14. CDR3 length: 19 amino acids.

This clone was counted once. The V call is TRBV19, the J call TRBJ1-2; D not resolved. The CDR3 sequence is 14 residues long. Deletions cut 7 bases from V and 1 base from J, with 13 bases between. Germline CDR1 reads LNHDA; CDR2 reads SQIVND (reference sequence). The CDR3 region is CASTLMDYNYGYTF. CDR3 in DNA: TGTGCCAGTACTCTCATGGACTATAACTATGGCTACACCTTC. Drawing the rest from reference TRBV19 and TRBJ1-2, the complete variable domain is DGGITQSPKYLFRKEGQNVTLSCEQNLNHDAMYWYRQDPGQGLRLIYYSQIVNDFQKGDIAEGYSVSREKKESFPLTVTSAQKNPTAFYLCASTLMDYNYGYTFGSGTRLTVV.

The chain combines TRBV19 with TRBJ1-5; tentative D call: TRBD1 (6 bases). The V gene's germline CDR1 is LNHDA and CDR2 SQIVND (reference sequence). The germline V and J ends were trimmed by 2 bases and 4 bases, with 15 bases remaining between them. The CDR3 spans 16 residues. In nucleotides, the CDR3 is TGTGCCAGTAGTATAATCTTCGGGCAGGGGAATCAGCCCCAGCATTTT. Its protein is CASSIIFGQGNQPQHF.

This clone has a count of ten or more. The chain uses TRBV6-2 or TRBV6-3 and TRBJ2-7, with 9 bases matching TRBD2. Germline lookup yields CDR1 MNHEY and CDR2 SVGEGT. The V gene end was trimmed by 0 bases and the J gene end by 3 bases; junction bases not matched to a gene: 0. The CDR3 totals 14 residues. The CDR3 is CASSYSREGYEQYV. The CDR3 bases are TGTGCCAGCAGTTACTCGCGGGAGGGCTACGAGCAGTACGTC.

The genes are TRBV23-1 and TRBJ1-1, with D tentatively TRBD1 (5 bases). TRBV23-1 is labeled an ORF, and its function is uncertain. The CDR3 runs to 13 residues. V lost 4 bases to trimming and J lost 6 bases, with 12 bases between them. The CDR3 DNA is TGCGCCAGCAGTCGCGACAGTTATCCTGAAGCTTTCTTT. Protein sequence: CASSRDSYPEAFF.

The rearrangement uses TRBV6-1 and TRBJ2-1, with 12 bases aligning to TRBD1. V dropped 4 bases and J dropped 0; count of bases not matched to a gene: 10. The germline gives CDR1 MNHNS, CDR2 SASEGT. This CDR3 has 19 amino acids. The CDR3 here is CASSGGGQGARPSYNEQFF. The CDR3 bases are TGTGCCAGCAGTGGGGGGGGACAGGGGGCCCGACCCTCCTACAATGAGCAGTTCTTC.

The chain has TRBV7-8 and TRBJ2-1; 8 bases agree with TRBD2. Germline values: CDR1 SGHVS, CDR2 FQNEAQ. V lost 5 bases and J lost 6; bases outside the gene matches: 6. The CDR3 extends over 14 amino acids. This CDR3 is CASSPGLVVNEQFF. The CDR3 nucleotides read TGTGCCAGCAGCCCGGGACTAGTGGTCAATGAGCAGTTCTTC. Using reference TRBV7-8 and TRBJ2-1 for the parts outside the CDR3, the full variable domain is GAGVSQSPRYKVAKRGQDVALRCDPISGHVSLFWYQQALGQGPEFLTYFQNEAQLDKSGLPSDRFFAERPEGSVSTLKIQRTQQEDSAVYLCASSPGLVVNEQFFGPGTRLTVL.

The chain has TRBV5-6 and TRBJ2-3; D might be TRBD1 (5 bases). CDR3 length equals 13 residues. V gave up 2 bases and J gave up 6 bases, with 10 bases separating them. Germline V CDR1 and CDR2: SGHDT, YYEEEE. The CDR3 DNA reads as TGTGCCAGCAGCTTACCCAGGGTCGATACGCAGTATTTT. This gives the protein CASSLPRVDTQYF.

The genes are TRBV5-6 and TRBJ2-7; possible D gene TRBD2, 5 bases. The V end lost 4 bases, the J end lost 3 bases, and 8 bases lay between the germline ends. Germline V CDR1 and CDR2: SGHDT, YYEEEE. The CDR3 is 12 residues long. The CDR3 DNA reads TGTGCCAGCAGCCCCGGAGGCTACGAGCAGTACGTC. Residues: CASSPGGYEQYV.

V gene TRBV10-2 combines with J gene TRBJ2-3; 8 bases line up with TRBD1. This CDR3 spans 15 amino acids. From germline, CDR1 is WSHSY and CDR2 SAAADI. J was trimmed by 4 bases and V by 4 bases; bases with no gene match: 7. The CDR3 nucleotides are TGCGCCAGCAGTGTTAACAGGGGGACGTCAGATACGCAGTATTTT. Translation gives CASSVNRGTSDTQYF.

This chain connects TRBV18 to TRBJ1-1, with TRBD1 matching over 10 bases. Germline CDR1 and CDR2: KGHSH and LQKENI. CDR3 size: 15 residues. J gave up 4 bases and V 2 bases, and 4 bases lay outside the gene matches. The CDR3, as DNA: TGTGCCAGCTCACCAGGACAGGGGGTCAGCACTGAAGCTTTCTTT. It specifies CASSPGQGVSTEAFF. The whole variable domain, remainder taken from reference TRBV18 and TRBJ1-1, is NAGVMQNPRHLVRRRGQEARLRCSPMKGHSHVYWYRQLPEEGLKFMVYLQKENIIDESGMPKERFSAEFPKEGPSILRIQQVVRGDSAAYFCASSPGQGVSTEAFFGQGTRLTVV.

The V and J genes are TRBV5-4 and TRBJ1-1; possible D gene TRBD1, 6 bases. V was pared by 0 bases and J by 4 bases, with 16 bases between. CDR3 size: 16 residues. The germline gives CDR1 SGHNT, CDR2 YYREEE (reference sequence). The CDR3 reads CASSLVAGGPATEAFF. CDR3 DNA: TGTGCCAGCAGCTTGGTGGCGGGGGGGCCGGCCACTGAAGCTTTCTTT.

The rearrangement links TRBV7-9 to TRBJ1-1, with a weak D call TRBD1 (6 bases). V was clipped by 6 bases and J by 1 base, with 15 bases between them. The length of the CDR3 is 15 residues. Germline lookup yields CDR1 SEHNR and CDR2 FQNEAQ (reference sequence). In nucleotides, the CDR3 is TGTGCCAGCAGTAGCTCCGGGACAACGAACACTGAAGCTTTCTTT. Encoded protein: CASSSSGTTNTEAFF.

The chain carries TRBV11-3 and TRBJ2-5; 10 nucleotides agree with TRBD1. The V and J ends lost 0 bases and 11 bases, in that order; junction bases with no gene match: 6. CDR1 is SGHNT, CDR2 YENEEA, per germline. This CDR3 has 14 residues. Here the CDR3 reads CASSLDRTGGRQYF. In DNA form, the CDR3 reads TGTGCCAGCAGCTTAGATCGGACAGGGGGACGTCAGTACTTC. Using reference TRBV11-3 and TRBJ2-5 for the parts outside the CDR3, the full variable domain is EAGVVQSPRYKIIEKKQPVAFWCNPISGHNTLYWYLQNLGQGPELLIRYENEEAVDDSQLPKDRFSAERLKGVDSTLKIQPAELGDSAVYLCASSLDRTGGRQYFGPGTRLLVL.

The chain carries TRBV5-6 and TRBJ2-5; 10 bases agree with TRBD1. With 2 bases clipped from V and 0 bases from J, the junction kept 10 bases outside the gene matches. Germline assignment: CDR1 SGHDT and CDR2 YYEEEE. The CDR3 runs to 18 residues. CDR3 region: CASSFRVRTGGDQETQYF. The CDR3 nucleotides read TGTGCCAGCAGCTTTCGGGTCAGGACAGGGGGGGACCAAGAGACCCAGTACTTC.

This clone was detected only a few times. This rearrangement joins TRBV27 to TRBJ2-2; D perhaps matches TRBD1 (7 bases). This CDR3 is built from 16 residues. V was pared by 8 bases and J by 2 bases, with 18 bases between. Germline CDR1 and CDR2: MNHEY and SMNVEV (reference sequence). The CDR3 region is CASGPAGTANTGELFF. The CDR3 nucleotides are TGTGCCAGCGGCCCCGCGGGGACAGCTAACACCGGGGAGCTGTTTTTT.

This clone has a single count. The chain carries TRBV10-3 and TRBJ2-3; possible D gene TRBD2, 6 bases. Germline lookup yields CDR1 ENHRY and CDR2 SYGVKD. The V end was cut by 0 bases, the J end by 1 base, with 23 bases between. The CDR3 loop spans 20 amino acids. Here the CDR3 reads CAISESMSAGLGVRTDTQYF. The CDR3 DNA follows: TGTGCCATCAGTGAGTCGATGTCTGCGGGGTTGGGCGTCCGCACAGATACGCAGTATTTT.

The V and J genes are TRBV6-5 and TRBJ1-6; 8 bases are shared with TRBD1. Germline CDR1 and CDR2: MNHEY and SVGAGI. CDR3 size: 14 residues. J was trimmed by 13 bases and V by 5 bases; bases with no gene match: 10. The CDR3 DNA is TGTGCCAGCAGTCGTGGGACAGGCCAGTGGCCCCTCCACTTT. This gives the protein CASSRGTGQWPLHF.